This T cell receptor beta chain was identified in a study of blood T cell repertoires in COVID-19. Study at large: COVID-19 samples collected from the United States, Italy and Spain covered acute and convalescent phases.

In the authors' methods: Quantification of nucleated cells was approximated via reference gene primer amplification. Assay: immunoSEQ multiplex PCR; the TCRdb copy retains only in-frame clones and omits some. That table is the source of V, J and clone size, and D and trimming were worked out from the DNA. The sample lists 150,000 to 200,000 clones, roughly four fifths seen once, with over 6% in the top ten. V lost 0 bases to trimming and J lost 4 bases, with 9 bases between them. CDR1 and CDR2 from the germline V gene are SGHDN and FVKESK. The CDR3 totals 14 residues. The receptor was isolated from a woman in her sixties or seventies with COVID-19, enrolled during active disease. The rearrangement uses TRBV14 and TRBJ1-2; D ambiguous. Sequenced sample: peripheral blood. CDR3 DNA: TGTGCCAGCAGCCAAGATCTACAGCCCTATGGCTACACCTTC. Translation: CASSQDLQPYGYTF.